This entry lists 5 T cell receptor beta chains sequenced from one sample in a study of PD-1 and CTLA-4 blockade in melanoma. Here immunoSEQ multiplex PCR was the method, and the copy in TCRdb shows in-frame clones only, minus some. This table holds around 21,000 clones, 88% found once. Sample: CD8+ T cells from peripheral blood, taken before anti-PD-1 treatment. These receptors were collected from a human donor with melanoma.

This clone was seen once. V and J are TRBV25-1 and TRBJ2-5; no definite D call. Germline values: CDR1 MGHDK, CDR2 SYGVNS. Deletions cut 6 bases from V and 1 base from J, with 3 bases between. The CDR3 contains 11 residues. The CDR3 protein is CASSSQETQYF. The CDR3 DNA reads as TGTGCCAGCAGCAGCCAAGAGACCCAGTACTTC.

The chain has TRBV28 and TRBJ2-1, with 7 nucleotides matching TRBD2. Trimming at V came to 4 bases and at J to 4 bases, leaving 10 bases not matched to a gene. The germline V gene encodes CDR1 MDHEN and CDR2 SYDVKM. The CDR3 spans 16 residues. The DNA for the CDR3 is TGTGCCAGCAGTTCCCTAGCGGAGAAGACTTACAATGAGCAGTTCTTC. Its protein is CASSSLAEKTYNEQFF. The whole variable domain, remainder taken from reference TRBV28 and TRBJ2-1, is DVKVTQSSRYLVKRTGEKVFLECVQDMDHENMFWYRQDPGLGLRLIYFSYDVKMKEKGDIPEGYSVSREKKERFSLILESASTNQTSMYLCASSSLAEKTYNEQFFGPGTRLTVL.

The chain carries TRBV4-1 and TRBJ2-2; 10 bases are shared with TRBD2. Per the germline V gene, CDR1 is MGHRA and CDR2 is YSYEKL. The V and J ends lost 4 bases and 0 bases, in that order; junction bases with no gene match: 5. The CDR3 runs to 17 residues. The CDR3 region has the DNA TGCGCCAGCAGCCTGAAAGGACTAGCGGCGAACACCGGGGAGCTGTTTTTT. Its protein product is CASSLKGLAANTGELFF.

The rearrangement uses TRBV4-2 and TRBJ2-3; 7 nucleotides match TRBD1. Germline values: CDR1 LGHNA, CDR2 YNFKEQ. This CDR3 spans 16 amino acids. J was trimmed by 5 bases and V by 0 bases; bases with no gene match: 8. The CDR3 bases are TGTGCCAGCAGCCAAGAGGACGGGGCAGGGGGAGATACGCAGTATTTT. This translates into CASSQEDGAGGDTQYF.

The genes are TRBV5-4 and TRBJ2-2; TRBD1 aligns across 7 bases. Germline lookup yields CDR1 SGHNT and CDR2 YYREEE (reference sequence). V lost 2 bases, J lost 7 bases, and 8 bases stayed unmatched. The CDR3 contains 15 residues. In DNA form, the CDR3 reads TGTGCCAGCAGCTTCTTCGGACAGGCAATCGGGGAGCTGTTTTTT. This sequence encodes CASSFFGQAIGELFF.